This T cell receptor beta chain was documented in a study of blood T cell repertoires in COVID-19 (TCRdb year 2020). Turning to the overall study: Samples covering the acute and convalescent phases of COVID-19 were provided by collaborators in the United States, Italy and Spain. The prospective study material was composed of cDNA or gDNA derived from T cells, B-cell-depleted T cells, or PBMCs. The dataset comprised deeply sampled blood TCRbeta repertoires from subjects exposed to, actively infected with, or recovered from COVID-19. A freely available public database, intended as a resource for researchers studying the immune response to SARS-CoV-2, is where the repertoires were released. Samples came from the ongoing ImmuneRACE study (first 160 participants) plus 1,254 subjects from 6 global collaborators. Nearly every sample came with metadata listing a de-identified subject ID, COVID-19 status, age in years and sex. Where available, HLA class I and class II types were taken from metadata supplied by the sample provider and were not determined by assay-based typing.

Concerning this clone: It has no known antigen specificity. Base quality data are lacking; no much larger clone is found one base away.

Whole blood was collected in K2EDTA tubes by collaborating institutions according to the institutions' own protocols. Collaborator samples were shipped for TCRbeta analysis as frozen whole blood, isolated PBMCs, or DNA extracted from either sample type. What the research found in general, with its limitations: The amount of clinical and demographic metadata varied by source and participant and was provided uncurated.

TCRbeta CDR3 regions were amplified from genomic DNA by means of the immunoSEQ Assay, a bias-controlled multiplex PCR. In the source study's methods: Nucleated cell counts per sample were estimated from amplification of reference gene primers within the assay. To quantify the absolute abundance of each unique TCRbeta CDR3 rearrangement, sequence reads were collapsed and filtered. For each sample, productive Simpson clonality was calculated as the square root of Simpson's diversity index across productive rearrangements. TCRdb re-hosts the immuneACCESS table, in-frame sequences only. Its copies lack some clones; in the studies checked, an unresolved V gene accounts for under half of them, and the cause for the rest is not known. V and J calls and clone size are as listed in that table; D and trimming were resolved from the DNA. The sample yields fewer than 250,000 clones; roughly 84% were counted once. The ten largest clones capture 0.98% of the sample.

Sequences SGHVS (CDR1) and FNYEAQ (CDR2) are obtained from the germline V gene. At the junction V is shortened by 5 bases and J by 5 bases; bases outside the gene matches: 16. The CDR3 sequence holds 18 residues, the cysteine and phenylalanine included. The retained sequence is limited to the CDR3, 54 bases, with the frame set at the first base. The chain employs TRBV7-6 and TRBJ1-5; TRBD1 aligns with 9 central bases. The receptor was isolated from a man aged 35 to 55 with acute or convalescent COVID-19. The sample comprised peripheral blood. Read as DNA, the sequence is TGTGCCAGCAGCACAGGGCCGGGACAGGGAATGGGTGATCAGCCCCAGCATTTT. Translated, this gives CASSTGPGQGMGDQPQHF.